This T cell receptor (beta chain) was identified during a study of blood T cell repertoires in COVID-19. At the level of the study: The study drew acute and convalescent COVID-19 samples from the United States, Italy and Spain. Sources were T cells, B-cell-depleted T cells, or PBMCs; the material itself was cDNA or gDNA.

In the authors' methods: Amplifying reference gene primers gave estimates of nucleated cell counts. The method was immunoSEQ multiplex PCR; TCRdb's version includes in-frame clones alone and lacks a portion of them. That table gives V, J and clone size, and the DNA gave D and trimming. The sample holds fewer than 20,000 clones, approximately 95% seen once. This CDR3 has 14 residues. The germline gives CDR1 SNHLY, CDR2 FYNNEI. Trimming took 4 bases from V and 9 from J; bases not matched to a gene: 10. The rearrangement links TRBV2 to TRBJ2-5, with 8 bases aligning to TRBD1. Source material: peripheral blood. The receptor's source is a woman in her fifties or sixties with active COVID-19. The CDR3 region has the DNA TGTGCCAGCAGTGGGGACAGGTCAAGTCCCGCCCAGTACTTC. Protein: CASSGDRSSPAQYF.